These 12 T cell receptor beta chains were all obtained from the same sample, sequenced in a study of T-cell memory formation after mild COVID-19. TCRdb re-analysed the 5' RACE reads in MiXCR, keeping a single row per CDR3 protein. Of around 340,000 distinct CDR3 sequences listed, approximately 21% are singletons. The material sequenced was PBMCs or a T cell subset sorted from them (not recorded which). These receptor sequences come from an adult woman who had mild COVID-19 (a few samples of this study predate the infection). Cell type and time point are not known.

V gene TRBV20-1 combines with J gene TRBJ2-7; a possible D gene is TRBD2 (5 bases). Germline V lookup: CDR1 DFQATT, CDR2 SNEGSKA (reference sequence). The CDR3 is 12 residues long. The V end was cut by 5 bases, the J end by 0 bases, with 8 bases between. CDR3 DNA: TGCAGTGCTCGGGGATACTCCTACGAGCAGTACTTC. This codes for CSARGYSYEQYF.

This clonotype turned up a few times. The rearrangement uses TRBV3-1 and TRBJ2-5; 9 nucleotides line up with TRBD2. The CDR3 runs to 14 residues. Per germline, CDR1 LGHDT and CDR2 YNNKEL (reference sequence). After removal of 8 bases from V and 4 bases from J, the junction contained 8 bases not matched to a gene. CDR3 loop: CASLRRGGRETQYF. The CDR3 coding sequence is TGTGCCAGCCTGCGGCGGGGGGGCCGAGAGACCCAGTACTTC.

This clonotype was observed a few times. The chain has TRBV10-3 and TRBJ1-1, with TRBD1 matching over 7 bases. Unmatched junction bases numbered 7, after V lost 2 bases and J lost 4 bases. The germline V gene has CDR1 ENHRY and CDR2 SYGVKD. The CDR3 is 15 residues long. CDR3 sequence (DNA): TGTGCCATCAGTGAGGTTCAGGGGGTAAGCACTGAAGCTTTCTTT. As protein: CAISEVQGVSTEAFF.

This clonotype showed up many times. The V and J genes are TRBV24-1 and TRBJ2-1; weak D call: TRBD2 (7 bases). Trimming took off 9 bases at V and 7 bases at J, with 15 bases between the two ends. The CDR3 is made up of 13 amino acids. Germline CDR1 is KGHDR and CDR2 is SFDVKD. The DNA for the CDR3 is TGTGCCACCCGTCGGGGGGCGGGAAATGAGCAGTTCTTC. This codes for CATRRGAGNEQFF.

V gene TRBV7-2 combines with J gene TRBJ2-7; D ambiguous. Germline V gene sequence: CDR1 SGHTA, CDR2 FQGNSA. CDR3 length: 14 amino acids. Trimming left V 2 bases short and J 5 bases short, with 13 bases between. The CDR3 is CASSLSTKRDEQYF. CDR3 DNA: TGTGCCAGCAGCTTATCGACCAAAAGGGACGAGCAGTACTTC. Filled out from reference TRBV7-2 and TRBJ2-7, the complete variable domain reads GAGVSQSPSNKVTEKGKDVELRCDPISGHTALYWYRQSLGQGLEFLIYFQGNSAPDKSGLPSDRFSAERTGGSVSTLTIQRTQQEDSAVYLCASSLSTKRDEQYFGPGTRLTVT.

This clonotype has just a few counts. This chain uses TRBV15 with TRBJ2-3; the D is unclear. CDR3 length equals 11 residues. Germline V gives CDR1 LNHNV, CDR2 YYDKDF (reference sequence). Trimming shortened V by 7 bases and J by 4 bases, and 6 bases separated the two germline ends. The CDR3 nucleotides read TGTGCCACCAAGAAGGCAGATACGCAGTATTTT. Encoded protein: CATKKADTQYF.

This chain links TRBV7-3 with TRBJ2-3; 7 bases fit TRBD2. J lost 6 bases, V lost 3 bases, and 3 bases had no gene match. The CDR3 has 13 amino acids. Germline V gene sequence: CDR1 SGHTA, CDR2 FQGTGA. CDR3 sequence reads: CASSLGGMDTQYF. The CDR3 coding sequence is TGTGCCAGCAGCTTGGGGGGGATGGATACGCAGTATTTT.

A few counts support this clonotype. V and J are TRBV24-1 and TRBJ2-1; no reliable D call. V was cut by 0 bases and J by 9 bases, with 5 bases left in between. Germline values: CDR1 KGHDR, CDR2 SFDVKD. The CDR3 is made up of 12 amino acids. CDR3 amino acids: CATSDLRTEQFF. The CDR3 DNA sequence: TGTGCCACCAGTGATTTGCGTACTGAGCAGTTCTTC.

This clonotype turned up a few times. The V and J genes are TRBV18 and TRBJ2-7; 8 bases are shared with TRBD1. Unmatched junction bases numbered 3, after V lost 0 bases and J lost 2 bases. CDR3 length: 15 residues. The germline V gene encodes CDR1 KGHSH and CDR2 LQKENI. The CDR3, as DNA: TGTGCCAGCTCACCACCCGGGACAGGTCCCTACGAGCAGTACTTC. Protein sequence: CASSPPGTGPYEQYF.

The rearrangement links TRBV6-2 or TRBV6-3 to TRBJ2-7, with TRBD1 matching over 8 bases. CDR3 length equals 12 residues. The germline V gene encodes CDR1 MNHEY and CDR2 SVGEGT. J gave up 3 bases and V 10 bases, and 5 bases lay outside the gene matches. CDR3 bases: TGTGCCACCAGAGACAGGGGCTACGAGCAGTACTTC. Its protein is CATRDRGYEQYF.

This clonotype was counted at least ten times. The rearrangement links TRBV4-3 to TRBJ2-1; TRBD2 agrees at 10 bases. The CDR3 sequence is 17 residues long. Germline CDR1 reads LGHNA; CDR2 reads YSLEER. The ends lost 5 bases at V and 4 bases at J; junction bases unmatched: 11. CDR3 residues: CASSSPGGLADYNEQFF. Here the CDR3 DNA reads TGCGCCAGCAGCTCCCCCGGAGGACTAGCGGATTACAATGAGCAGTTCTTC.

The V call is TRBV6-6, the J call TRBJ2-7, with 7 nucleotides matching TRBD1. Per the germline V gene, CDR1 is MNHNY and CDR2 is SVGAGI (reference sequence). The CDR3 totals 14 residues. The V and J ends lost 2 bases and 6 bases, in that order; junction bases with no gene match: 7. For the CDR3, the DNA is TGTGCCAGCAGTTACCCCGGGACAGTAAGCGAGCAGTACTTC. It is translated as CASSYPGTVSEQYF.